Described below is a single T cell receptor (beta chain) sequence and its context. Trimming left V 4 bases short and J 1 base short, with 7 bases between. Germline loops: CDR1 SNHLY, CDR2 FYNNEI. This CDR3 comprises 13 residues. Per the original data handling: The authors estimated nucleated cell counts from reference gene primer amplification. Here immunoSEQ multiplex PCR was the method, and the copy in TCRdb shows in-frame clones only, minus some. V, J and clone size derive from that table, while D and trimming were established from the DNA sequence. The sample lists about 200,000 clones, 92% seen once, with approximately 1.2% in the top ten. The sample is drawn from a study of blood T cell repertoires in COVID-19. Study in general: The samples span acute and convalescent COVID-19 from the United States, Italy and Spain.

V usage is TRBV2 and J usage is TRBJ1-1, with unresolved D. This TCR came from a man aged 30-40 years with acute or convalescent COVID-19. Source material: peripheral blood. The chain's CDR3 is CASSGEPNTEAFF. The CDR3 DNA reads TGTGCCAGCAGTGGAGAACCGAACACTGAAGCTTTCTTT.